This T cell receptor (beta chain) was recovered during a study of blood T cell repertoires in COVID-19. For the study at large: There were acute and convalescent COVID-19 samples, and they came from the United States, Italy and Spain. In each case, the material was cDNA or gDNA derived from T cells, B-cell-depleted T cells, or PBMCs.

Germline-derived CDR1 and CDR2 are SGHVS and FQNEAQ. Trimming removed 3 bases from V and 0 bases from J, with 11 bases in between. The CDR3 contains 16 residues. Under the authors' procedure: Amplified reference gene primers provided the basis for estimating nucleated cell counts. The protocol was immunoSEQ multiplex PCR, while the TCRdb copy is restricted to in-frame clones and leaves out a portion. V and J calls and clone size are given by that table; D and trimming were obtained from the DNA. Here the sample spans some 100,000 clones, around 87% being singletons. Sequenced material: peripheral blood. This TCR was recovered from a human donor in a cohort sampled during active COVID-19. The J gene is TRBJ1-4, the V gene TRBV7-8; D unresolved. CDR3 sequence reads: CASSFSRVATNEKLFF. For the CDR3, the DNA is TGTGCCAGCAGCTTTTCTCGGGTTGCAACTAATGAAAAACTGTTTTTT.